One sample yielded the 32 T cell receptor beta chains listed below, sequenced in a study of vaccination and CD4 T cells after COVID-19. The Oncomine TCR Beta short-read assay was applied to DNA of cultured CD4+ T cells. MiXCR was run by TCRdb on the PCR reads, yielding one entry per CDR3 protein. The sample has more than 2,500 distinct CDR3 sequences; 45% to 50% are singletons. As for treatment: roughly nine-day PBMC culture with coronavirus spike peptide pools or control peptides (ViraFEST assay). Their specific antigens are unknown. Sample: CD4+ T cells from blood, cultured in vitro. These receptors all come from a human donor who had recovered from COVID-19.

The chain couples TRBV3-1 to TRBJ1-5, with unresolved D. In germline, CDR1 is LGHDT, CDR2 YNNKEL (reference sequence). V was shortened by 6 bases and J by 2 bases, with 8 bases between the two germline ends. The CDR3 totals 13 residues. This CDR3 reads CASSGSRNQPQHF. CDR3 nucleotides: TGTGCCAGCAGTGGCAGTCGCAATCAGCCCCAGCATTTT.

This clonotype ranks as large. The chain has TRBV20-1 and TRBJ1-2; D unresolved. The V and J ends lost 0 bases and 2 bases respectively, with 10 bases between them. From germline, CDR1 is DFQATT and CDR2 SNEGSKA (reference sequence). The CDR3 length is 14 residues. The CDR3 DNA sequence: TGCAGTGCTAGAGAGGAGGGCAGCAACTATGGCTACACCTTC. It encodes CSAREEGSNYGYTF.

CDR3 DNA sequence: TGCAGTGCTAGGGACGGTGCCTATGGCTACACCTTC. It is translated as CSARDGAYGYTF. The chain recombines TRBV20-1 with TRBJ1-2, with D unresolved. V was clipped by 3 bases and J by 4 bases, with 9 bases between them. Germline V gives CDR1 DFQATT, CDR2 SNEGSKA (reference sequence). This CDR3 is built from 12 residues.

This chain links TRBV29-1 with TRBJ2-5; the D call may be TRBD1 or TRBD2 (5 bases each). Germline V gene lookup returns CDR1 SQVTM and CDR2 ANQGSEA. This CDR3 region has 12 residues. The V and J ends lost 7 bases and 5 bases respectively, with 14 bases between them. Here the CDR3 reads CSGGKGSETQYF. The CDR3 DNA sequence: TGCAGCGGCGGAAAGGGGAGCGAGACCCAGTACTTC.

V gene TRBV20-1 combines with J gene TRBJ2-4; 11 bases agree with TRBD2. CDR1 is DFQATT, CDR2 SNEGSKA, per germline (reference sequence). The CDR3 covers 17 residues. CDR3 bases: TGCATTCCGGGGGGGTTAGCGGGAGGGCCTCGTGGAAACATTCAGTACTTC. Its protein product is CIPGGLAGGPRGNIQYF.

V usage is TRBV5-5 and J usage is TRBJ2-7; D remains ambiguous. V was trimmed by 3 bases and J by 1 base, leaving 5 bases between them. The CDR3 runs to 12 residues. Germline V CDR1 and CDR2: SGHKS, YYEKEE (reference sequence). The CDR3 bases are TGTGCCAGCAGCTCTGGTTCCTACGAGCAGTACTTC. This codes for CASSSGSYEQYF.

The J gene is TRBJ1-1, the V gene TRBV12-3 or TRBV12-4, with D possibly being TRBD1 (5 bases). V was cut by 4 bases and J by 1 base, with 10 bases left in between. The CDR3 has 14 amino acids. CDR3 sequence (DNA): TGTGCCAGCAGTTCGTGGACACAGAACACTGAAGCTTTCTTT. This translates into CASSSWTQNTEAFF.

This rearrangement joins TRBV30 to TRBJ2-5, with D tentatively TRBD2 (7 bases). The CDR3 has 17 amino acids. Germline V gene sequence: CDR1 GTSNPN, CDR2 SVGIG (reference sequence). The V end was cut by 3 bases, the J end by 9 bases, with 29 bases between. In DNA form, the CDR3 reads TGTGCCTGGAGCAATGAGGGGGGCGGGGGATTCGCCGGGGCCCAGTACTTC. Translated, it gives CAWSNEGGGGFAGAQYF.

This chain links TRBV19 with TRBJ1-1; TRBD1 matches 7 bases. The CDR3 contains 15 residues. Per germline, CDR1 LNHDA and CDR2 SQIVND (reference sequence). The ends lost 4 bases at V and 1 base at J; junction bases unmatched: 6. The CDR3 nucleotides are TGTGCCAGTAGTAGGGTGGGACAGACGAACACTGAAGCTTTCTTT. Its protein is CASSRVGQTNTEAFF.

The V gene is TRBV20-1, the J gene TRBJ1-2; tentatively, D is TRBD1 (6 bases). There are 13 residues in the CDR3. CDR1 is DFQATT and CDR2 is SNEGSKA in the germline V gene (reference sequence). Trimming shortened V by 3 bases and J by 4 bases, and 12 bases separated the two germline ends. As DNA, the CDR3 is TGCAGTGCTAGGATAGGACAGTCCTATGGCTACACCTTC. This gives the protein CSARIGQSYGYTF.

The chain recombines TRBV7-9 with TRBJ1-2; 9 bases match TRBD1. The CDR3 spans 14 residues. Looked up from germline, CDR1 is SEHNR and CDR2 is FQNEAQ (reference sequence). V lost 5 bases, J lost 3 bases, and 4 bases stayed unmatched. The chain's CDR3 is CASSQGQGHYGYTF. The CDR3 nucleotides read TGTGCCAGCAGCCAGGGACAGGGACACTATGGCTACACCTTC. Full variable domain (rest looked up from reference TRBV7-9 and TRBJ1-2): DTGVSQNPRHKITKRGQNVTFRCDPISEHNRLYWYRQTLGQGPEFLTYFQNEAQLEKSRLLSDRFSAERPKGSFSTLEIQRTEQGDSAMYLCASSQGQGHYGYTFGSGTRLTVV.

The V gene is TRBV20-1, the J gene TRBJ1-6; TRBD1 agrees at 7 bases. The germline V gene encodes CDR1 DFQATT and CDR2 SNEGSKA (reference sequence). The CDR3 spans 15 residues. The V segment lost 6 bases and the J segment 7 bases; nucleotides outside the gene matches: 12. CDR3 amino acids: CSAFVRQGRNSPLHF. In DNA, the CDR3 is TGCAGTGCCTTCGTAAGACAGGGAAGGAATTCACCCCTCCACTTT.

This rearrangement joins TRBV20-1 to TRBJ2-2; the match to TRBD1 covers 9 bases. The CDR3 spans 16 residues. Trimming at V came to 0 bases and at J to 4 bases, leaving 6 bases not matched to a gene. The germline CDR1 and CDR2 sequences are DFQATT and SNEGSKA (reference sequence). The CDR3 loop is CSARESLQGATGELFF. Here the CDR3 DNA reads TGCAGTGCTAGAGAAAGCCTACAGGGGGCCACCGGGGAGCTGTTTTTT.

A remark on this clonotype: A much bigger clone sits one base away, suggesting this may be a read error. This chain uses TRBV5-5 with TRBJ2-6; 12 bases fit TRBD2. The length of the CDR3 is 17 residues. The germline gives CDR1 SGHKS, CDR2 YYEKEE (reference sequence). CDR3 nucleotide sequence: TGTGCCAGCAGCCCACGACTAGCGGGGGCTGGGGCCAGCGTCCTGACTTTC. Protein: CASSPRLAGAGASVLTF.

This clonotype has only a few counts. This rearrangement joins TRBV27 to TRBJ2-7; no firm D call. The CDR3 has 11 amino acids. Germline CDR1 and CDR2: MNHEY and SMNVEV (reference sequence). With 6 bases removed from V and 3 bases from J, the gap between germline ends came to 6 bases. The CDR3 sequence is CASSQNYEQYF. CDR3 DNA sequence: TGTGCCAGCAGCCAGAACTACGAGCAGTACTTC.

The V call is TRBV7-9, the J call TRBJ2-5; D is unresolved. Trimming took 0 bases from V and 5 from J, leaving 4 bases between them. This CDR3 is built from 12 residues. CDR1 SEHNR and CDR2 FQNEAQ come from the germline V gene (reference sequence). The DNA of the CDR3 is TGTGCCAGCAGCTTAGCGCGCGAGACCCAGTACTTC. Translation gives CASSLARETQYF.

This sequence joins TRBV6-5 and TRBJ1-2, with D maybe TRBD1 (6 bases). The CDR3 is made up of 13 amino acids. CDR1 MNHEY and CDR2 SVGAGI come from the germline V gene. V lost 2 bases and J lost 2, with 6 bases in between. The CDR3 sequence is CASSYDRNYGYTF. CDR3 DNA sequence: TGTGCCAGCAGTTACGACAGGAACTATGGCTACACCTTC.

Only a few counts were recorded for this clonotype. This rearrangement joins TRBV27 to TRBJ2-2, with D possibly matching TRBD1 (5 bases). V lost 6 bases to trimming and J lost 4 bases, with 12 bases between them. CDR1 and CDR2 from the germline V gene are MNHEY and SMNVEV (reference sequence). The CDR3 has 14 residues. CDR3 sequence (DNA): TGTGCCAGCAGGCAGCAGGGAAGCACCGGGGAGCTGTTTTTT. This sequence encodes CASRQQGSTGELFF.

Of note for this clonotype: This could be a read error, since a much larger clone is one nucleotide away. The rearrangement joins TRBV3-1 to TRBJ1-5; no firm D call. Germline assignment: CDR1 LGHDT and CDR2 YNNKEL (reference sequence). The CDR3 is made up of 12 amino acids. The CDR3 DNA reads TGTGTCAGCAGCCAAGAAAATCAGCCCCAGCATTTT. This encodes CVSSQENQPQHF.

This clonotype appeared a few times. V usage is TRBV19 and J usage is TRBJ1-2, with D possibly TRBD1 on 5 matching bases. The V and J ends lost 2 bases and 4 bases respectively, with 8 bases between them. The germline V gene encodes CDR1 LNHDA and CDR2 SQIVND (reference sequence). The length of the CDR3 is 13 residues. CDR3 loop: CASSISTAYGYTF. CDR3 bases: TGTGCCAGTAGTATATCGACAGCCTATGGCTACACCTTC.

The V call is TRBV25-1, the J call TRBJ1-1; TRBD1 aligns across 7 bases. The V gene end was trimmed by 6 bases and the J gene end by 2 bases; junction bases not matched to a gene: 6. Germline assignment: CDR1 MGHDK and CDR2 SYGVNS. The CDR3 length is 14 residues. The CDR3 here is CASRNRGLNTEAFF. As DNA, the CDR3 is TGTGCCAGCAGGAACAGGGGTCTTAACACTGAAGCTTTCTTT.

Judged by abundance, this clonotype is medium-sized. J is TRBJ1-2 and V is TRBV20-1; TRBD1 agrees at 8 bases. The ends lost 1 base at V and 2 bases at J; junction bases unmatched: 0. The CDR3 runs 13 residues. Germline assignment: CDR1 DFQATT and CDR2 SNEGSKA (reference sequence). The CDR3 DNA reads as TGCAGTGCTAGAGGGACAGGGAACTATGGCTACACCTTC. It yields the protein CSARGTGNYGYTF.

This clonotype is deemed medium-sized. This chain links TRBV18 with TRBJ2-2; D may correspond to TRBD1 or TRBD2 (5 bases each). The CDR3 has 16 amino acids. CDR1 is KGHSH, CDR2 LQKENI, per germline. Trimming removed 4 bases at V and 1 base at J, with 13 bases between. The CDR3: CASSREGQGNTGELFF. The CDR3 nucleotides read TGTGCCAGCTCACGTGAGGGGCAGGGGAACACCGGGGAGCTGTTTTTT.

The V gene is TRBV15, the J gene TRBJ2-1; D is uncertain. Trimming left V 0 bases short and J 0 bases short, with 9 bases between. Germline CDR1 reads LNHNV; CDR2 reads YYDKDF (reference sequence). The CDR3 spans 16 residues. CDR3 sequence reads: CATSRDFISSYNEQFF. The DNA of the CDR3 is TGTGCCACCAGCAGAGATTTCATTAGCTCCTACAATGAGCAGTTCTTC.

This clonotype was seen a handful of times. The chain combines TRBV7-2 with TRBJ1-2; D is unresolved. V lost 4 bases, J lost 11 bases, and 20 bases lay in between. Per the germline V gene, CDR1 is SGHTA and CDR2 is FQGNSA. The CDR3 runs 14 residues. As DNA, the CDR3 is TGTGCCAGCAGCTATATACCGGAGCTCGGAGGGTACACCTTC. This gives the protein CASSYIPELGGYTF.

This chain connects TRBV7-8 to TRBJ2-1; TRBD1 aligns across 7 bases. The germline V gene encodes CDR1 SGHVS and CDR2 FQNEAQ. The V and J ends lost 5 bases and 2 bases, in that order; junction bases with no gene match: 3. This CDR3 region has 14 residues. The CDR3 is CASSADRAYNEQFF. The CDR3 DNA is TGTGCCAGCAGCGCCGACAGGGCCTACAATGAGCAGTTCTTC. Full variable domain (rest looked up from reference TRBV7-8 and TRBJ2-1): GAGVSQSPRYKVAKRGQDVALRCDPISGHVSLFWYQQALGQGPEFLTYFQNEAQLDKSGLPSDRFFAERPEGSVSTLKIQRTQQEDSAVYLCASSADRAYNEQFFGPGTRLTVL.

V gene TRBV7-8 combines with J gene TRBJ1-5; 8 bases match TRBD1. The CDR3 is 15 residues long. Per the germline V gene, CDR1 is SGHVS and CDR2 is FQNEAQ. The V segment lost 2 bases and the J segment 4 bases; nucleotides outside the gene matches: 4. The CDR3 DNA sequence: TGTGCCAGCAGCTTACAGGGGGCTGGGAATCAGCCCCAGCATTTT. This encodes CASSLQGAGNQPQHF.

This sequence joins TRBV6-1 and TRBJ1-5, with D possibly matching TRBD1 (5 bases). V was cut by 7 bases and J by 3 bases, with 16 bases left in between. CDR1 and CDR2 from the germline V gene are MNHNS and SASEGT. The CDR3 loop spans 15 amino acids. CDR3 sequence (DNA): TGTGCCAGCAATGTGGGGGGAAGAGCCAATCAGCCCCAGCATTTT. It yields the protein CASNVGGRANQPQHF.

The chain has TRBV19 and TRBJ1-1; 7 bases agree with TRBD1. The CDR3 totals 14 residues. Germline V CDR1 and CDR2: LNHDA, SQIVND (reference sequence). V lost 9 bases, J lost 0 bases, and 7 bases stayed unmatched. CDR3 sequence: CASRQGVVNTEAFF. The CDR3 DNA sequence: TGTGCCAGCCGACAGGGAGTGGTGAACACTGAAGCTTTCTTT.

About this clonotype: A junction end diverges from the germline sequence, so it may reflect a read error. This chain connects TRBV5-1 to TRBJ2-7; 12 positions match TRBD1. Germline V gene data show CDR1 as SGHRS and CDR2 as YFSETQ. CDR3 length: 14 residues. The CDR3 DNA sequence: TGCGCCAGCAGTCCCGGGACAGGGGGCGTCTGGGTGGACTTC. Translating it yields CASSPGTGGVWVDF.

The chain carries TRBV20-1 and TRBJ2-1; possible D gene TRBD2, 7 bases. The CDR3 contains 15 residues. Trimming took off 5 bases at V and 5 bases at J, with 19 bases between the two ends. Germline V lookup: CDR1 DFQATT, CDR2 SNEGSKA (reference sequence). The CDR3 DNA sequence: TGCAGTGCTGCCAGGCGGGGGCCCCGTCACAATGAGCAGTTCTTC. This codes for CSAARRGPRHNEQFF.

V gene TRBV14 combines with J gene TRBJ1-2, with a weak D call TRBD1 (5 bases). V was shortened by 1 base and J by 7 bases, with 10 bases between the two germline ends. Germline assignment: CDR1 SGHDN and CDR2 FVKESK. The CDR3 has 13 residues. The CDR3 is CASSQARGVGYTF. The DNA for the CDR3 is TGTGCCAGCAGCCAAGCGCGAGGGGTTGGCTACACCTTC.